This TCR beta chain was recorded in a study of blood T cell repertoires in COVID-19. In the study overall: Samples representing acute and convalescent COVID-19 were sourced from the United States, Italy and Spain. PBMCs, B-cell-depleted T cells, or T cells provided the cDNA or gDNA that made up the material.

Original data processing: Nucleated cell number was recorded as an estimate derived from reference gene primer amplification. Some clones are missing from TCRdb's copy, which holds only in-frame ones; the method was immunoSEQ multiplex PCR. The V and J calls and the clone size are those of that table, but D and trimming were determined from the DNA. The table has around 100,000 clones, about 77% seen once. This CDR3 is 13 amino acids long. V lost 5 bases and J 4 bases, leaving 12 bases between the germline ends. In germline, CDR1 is SGHRS, CDR2 YFSETQ. This receptor was obtained from a man between 70 and 80 years old with active or convalescent COVID-19. The chain employs TRBV5-1 and TRBJ1-1; D might be TRBD1 (5 bases). Sequenced sample: peripheral blood. This chain's CDR3 is CASSQGQGTEAFF. CDR3 nucleotides: TGCGCCAGCAGTCAGGGCCAGGGCACTGAAGCTTTCTTT. Based on the CDR3 plus reference TRBV5-1 and TRBJ1-1, the full variable domain is KAGVTQTPRYLIKTRGQQVTLSCSPISGHRSVSWYQQTPGQGLQFLFEYFSETQRNKGNFPGRFSGRQFSNSRSEMNVSTLELGDSALYLCASSQGQGTEAFFGQGTRLTVV.